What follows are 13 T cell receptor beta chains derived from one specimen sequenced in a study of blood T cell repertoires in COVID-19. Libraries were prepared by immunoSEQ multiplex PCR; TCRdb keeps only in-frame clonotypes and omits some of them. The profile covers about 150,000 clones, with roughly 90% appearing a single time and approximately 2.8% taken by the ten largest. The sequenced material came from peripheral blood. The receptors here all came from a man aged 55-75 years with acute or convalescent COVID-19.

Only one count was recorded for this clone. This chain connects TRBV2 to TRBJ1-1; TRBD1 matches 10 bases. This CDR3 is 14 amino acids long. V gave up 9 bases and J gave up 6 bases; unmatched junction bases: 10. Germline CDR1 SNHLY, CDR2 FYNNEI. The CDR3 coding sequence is TGTGCCAGGAGGGGGGACAGGGGCGCCGCTGAAGCTTTCTTT. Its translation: CARRGDRGAAEAFF.

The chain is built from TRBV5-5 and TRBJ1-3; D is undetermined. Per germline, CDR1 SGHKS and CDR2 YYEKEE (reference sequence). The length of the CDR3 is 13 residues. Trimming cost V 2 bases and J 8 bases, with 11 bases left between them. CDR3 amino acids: CASSFPTGDTIYF. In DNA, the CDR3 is TGTGCCAGCAGCTTCCCGACCGGGGACACCATATATTTT.

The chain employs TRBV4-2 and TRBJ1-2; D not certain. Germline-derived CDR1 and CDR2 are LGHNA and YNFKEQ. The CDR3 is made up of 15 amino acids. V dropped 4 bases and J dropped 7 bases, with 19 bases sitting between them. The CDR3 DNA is TGTGCCAGCAGCCCTCCTCGAGGCCGGGGTTTTGGCTACACCTTC. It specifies CASSPPRGRGFGYTF.

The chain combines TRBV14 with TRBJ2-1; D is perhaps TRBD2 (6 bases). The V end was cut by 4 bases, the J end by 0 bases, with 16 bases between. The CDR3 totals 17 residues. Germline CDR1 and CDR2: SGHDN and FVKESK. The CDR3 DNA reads TGTGCCAGCAGCCCCCCATGGAGGGGAAGCTCCTACAATGAGCAGTTCTTC. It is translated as CASSPPWRGSSYNEQFF.

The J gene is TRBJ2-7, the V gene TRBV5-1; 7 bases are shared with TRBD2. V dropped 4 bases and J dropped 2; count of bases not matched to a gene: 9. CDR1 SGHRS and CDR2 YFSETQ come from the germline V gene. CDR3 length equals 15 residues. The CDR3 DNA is TGCGCCAGCAGCCTTAACGTTGGGGGGGCCTACGAGCAGTACTTC. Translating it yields CASSLNVGGAYEQYF.

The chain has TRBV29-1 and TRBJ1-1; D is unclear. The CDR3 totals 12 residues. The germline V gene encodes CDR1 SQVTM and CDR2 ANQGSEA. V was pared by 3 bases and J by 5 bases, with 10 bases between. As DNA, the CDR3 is TGCAGCGTTGAGACGAGGCGGACTGAAGCTTTCTTT. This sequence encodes CSVETRRTEAFF.

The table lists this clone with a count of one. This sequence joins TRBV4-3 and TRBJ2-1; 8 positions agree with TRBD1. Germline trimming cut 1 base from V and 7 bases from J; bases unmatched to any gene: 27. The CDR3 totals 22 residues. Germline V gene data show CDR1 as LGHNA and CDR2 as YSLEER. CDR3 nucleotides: TGCGCCAGCAGCCAAGTCCTTGGACAGGGACGGATAGGGGCCCCCCAGAGTAATGAGCAGTTCTTC. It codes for CASSQVLGQGRIGAPQSNEQFF.

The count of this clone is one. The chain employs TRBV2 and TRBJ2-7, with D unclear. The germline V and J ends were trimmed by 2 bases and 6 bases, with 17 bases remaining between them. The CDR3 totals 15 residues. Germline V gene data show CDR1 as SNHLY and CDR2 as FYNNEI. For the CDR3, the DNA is TGTGCCAGCAGTGAATGGTCTCAGGAACTGGTCGAGCAGTACTTC. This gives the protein CASSEWSQELVEQYF.

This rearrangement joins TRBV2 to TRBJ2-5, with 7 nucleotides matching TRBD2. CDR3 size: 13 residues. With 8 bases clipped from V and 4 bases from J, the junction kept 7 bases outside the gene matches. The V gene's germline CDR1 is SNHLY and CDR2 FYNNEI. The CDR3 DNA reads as TGTGCCAGCCCGGGGTCGGGGGGAGAGACCCAGTACTTC. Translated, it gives CASPGSGGETQYF.

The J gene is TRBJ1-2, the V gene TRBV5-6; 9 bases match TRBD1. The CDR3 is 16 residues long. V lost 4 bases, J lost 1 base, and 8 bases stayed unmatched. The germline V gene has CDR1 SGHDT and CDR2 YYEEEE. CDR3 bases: TGTGCCAGCAGCGCTACAGGGGGCAATATTAACTATGGCTACACCTTC. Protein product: CASSATGGNINYGYTF. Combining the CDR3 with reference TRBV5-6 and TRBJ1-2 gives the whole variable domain DAGVTQSPTHLIKTRGQQVTLRCSPKSGHDTVSWYQQALGQGPQFIFQYYEEEERQRGNFPDRFSGHQFPNYSSELNVNALLLGDSALYLCASSATGGNINYGYTFGSGTRLTVV.

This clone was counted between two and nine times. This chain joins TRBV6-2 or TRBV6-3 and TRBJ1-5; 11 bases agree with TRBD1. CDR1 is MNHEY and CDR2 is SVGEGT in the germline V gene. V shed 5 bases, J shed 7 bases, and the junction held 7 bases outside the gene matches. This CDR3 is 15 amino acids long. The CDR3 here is CASSQPGQGGQPQHF. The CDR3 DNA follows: TGTGCCAGCAGTCAACCGGGACAGGGGGGGCAGCCCCAGCATTTT.

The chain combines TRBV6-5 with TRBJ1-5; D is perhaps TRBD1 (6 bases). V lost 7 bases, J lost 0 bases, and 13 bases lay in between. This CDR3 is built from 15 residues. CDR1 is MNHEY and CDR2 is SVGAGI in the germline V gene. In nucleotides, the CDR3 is TGTGCCAGCAACGAGGGGGGGTATAGCAATCAGCCCCAGCATTTT. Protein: CASNEGGYSNQPQHF.

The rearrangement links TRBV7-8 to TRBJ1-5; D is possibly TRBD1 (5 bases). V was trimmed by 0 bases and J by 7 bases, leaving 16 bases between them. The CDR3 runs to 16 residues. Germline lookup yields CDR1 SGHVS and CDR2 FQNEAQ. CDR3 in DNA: TGTGCCAGCAGCTTAGCGAGGACAAGACGAAGGCAGCCCCAGCATTTT. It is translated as CASSLARTRRRQPQHF.